The 29 T cell receptor beta chains reported below all come from one sample, sequenced in a study of T-cell reconstitution after alpha-beta-depleted transplantation in children. It was with unique molecular identifiers that the TCRbeta library was prepared. Via MiXCR, TCRdb re-called the PCR reads, giving one row per CDR3 protein. The sample lists about 300,000 distinct CDR3 sequences; 10% were seen once. This material consisted of PBMCs, taken before TCRalphabeta/CD19-depleted stem cell transplant. The receptor source for this set is a boy in the first two years of life with acute myeloid leukemia, due to receive a stem cell transplant.

The chain links TRBV7-6 to TRBJ2-3, with 8 bases fitting TRBD2. Germline V gives CDR1 SGHVS, CDR2 FNYEAQ. The CDR3 totals 20 residues. V was pared by 2 bases and J by 0 bases, with 16 bases of the junction left unmatched. The CDR3 DNA reads as TGTGCCAGCAGCTTAAGAGCCGGACTAGCCCGACGGTATAGCACAGATACGCAGTATTTT. It is translated as CASSLRAGLARRYSTDTQYF.

This clonotype appeared a few times. V usage is TRBV19 and J usage is TRBJ2-6, with D uncertain. V lost 7 bases, J lost 0 bases, and 16 bases lay in between. Germline V gives CDR1 LNHDA, CDR2 SQIVND (reference sequence). The CDR3 has 17 residues. The CDR3, as DNA: TGTGCCAGTATCCGGGCAGGTCGGAGCTCTGGGGCCAACGTCCTGACTTTC. It is translated as CASIRAGRSSGANVLTF.

This clonotype has a count of ten or more. The chain carries TRBV5-6 and TRBJ2-7; 9 positions match TRBD1. Germline assignment: CDR1 SGHDT and CDR2 YYEEEE. The J segment lost 0 bases and the V segment lost 6 bases, leaving 10 bases of the junction unmatched. The length of the CDR3 is 16 residues. CDR3 region: CASNPMGQGNSYEQYF. The DNA for the CDR3 is TGTGCCAGCAACCCTATGGGACAGGGAAACTCCTACGAGCAGTACTTC.

This clonotype came up many times. The rearrangement links TRBV25-1 to TRBJ2-1; TRBD2 might be the D (5 bases). The CDR3 runs 16 residues. The V and J ends lost 2 bases and 1 base respectively, with 12 bases between them. Germline CDR1 is MGHDK and CDR2 is SYGVNS. The CDR3 spells CASSEVALGSYNEQFF. CDR3 nucleotides: TGTGCCAGCAGTGAAGTTGCACTAGGGTCCTACAATGAGCAGTTCTTC.

This clonotype was recorded at least ten times. V usage is TRBV6-2 or TRBV6-3 and J usage is TRBJ2-1, with 7 bases lining up with TRBD2. V lost 3 bases to trimming and J lost 5 bases; unmatched junction nucleotides: 7. From germline, CDR1 is MNHEY and CDR2 SVGEGT. This CDR3 is built from 15 residues. CDR3 in DNA: TGTGCCAGCAGTTATAGGAGCGGGAACCACAATGAGCAGTTCTTC. This gives the protein CASSYRSGNHNEQFF.

This clonotype has ten or more counts. V and J are TRBV14 and TRBJ2-3; TRBD1 aligns across 7 bases. Germline CDR1 is SGHDN and CDR2 is FVKESK. The length of the CDR3 is 13 residues. Trimming at V came to 5 bases and at J to 6 bases, leaving 5 bases not matched to a gene. CDR3 in DNA: TGTGCCAGCAGCTCGACAGGGAGTGATACGCAGTATTTT. Translating it yields CASSSTGSDTQYF.

The table lists this clonotype with many counts. The chain combines TRBV9 with TRBJ2-1; D is possibly TRBD1 or TRBD2 (7 bases each). The CDR3 is made up of 15 amino acids. Trimming shortened V by 4 bases and J by 5 bases, and 16 bases separated the two germline ends. CDR1 SGDLS and CDR2 YYNGEE come from the germline V gene. The CDR3 nucleotides are TGTGCCAGCAGCAAAGGACTAGGACAGGACAATGAGCAGTTCTTC. It encodes CASSKGLGQDNEQFF. Complete variable domain (other parts from reference TRBV9 and TRBJ2-1): DSGVTQTPKHLITATGQRVTLRCSPRSGDLSVYWYQQSLDQGLQFLIQYYNGEERAKGNILERFSAQQFPDLHSELNLSSLELGDSALYFCASSKGLGQDNEQFFGPGTRLTVL.

This clonotype appeared many times. This rearrangement joins TRBV6-1 to TRBJ2-3, with TRBD1 matching over 9 bases. The germline V gene has CDR1 MNHNS and CDR2 SASEGT. The CDR3 contains 16 residues. J gave up 1 base and V 6 bases, and 8 bases lay outside the gene matches. Here the CDR3 reads CASRVDTGGGTDTQYF. In DNA form, the CDR3 reads TGTGCCAGCAGGGTCGATACAGGGGGCGGCACAGATACGCAGTATTTT.

This clonotype was seen only a few times. The CDR3 DNA sequence: TGCAGTGCTAGACAGGGGGCAGCTTACGAGCAGTACTTC. It codes for CSARQGAAYEQYF. The chain recombines TRBV20-1 with TRBJ2-7; TRBD1 matches at 8 bases. CDR1 is DFQATT, CDR2 SNEGSKA, per germline (reference sequence). This CDR3 is built from 13 residues. V lost 2 bases to trimming and J lost 4 bases; unmatched junction nucleotides: 4.

The CDR3 protein is CASRRDRGEGSPLHF. CDR3 sequence (DNA): TGTGCCAGCCGACGTGACAGGGGCGAAGGATCACCCCTCCACTTT. V gene TRBV27 combines with J gene TRBJ1-6, with TRBD1 matching over 8 bases. Germline-derived CDR1 and CDR2 are MNHEY and SMNVEV (reference sequence). This CDR3 has 15 amino acids. V was clipped by 8 bases and J by 10 bases; unmatched bases: 13.

V and J are TRBV15 and TRBJ1-6; D might be TRBD1 (5 bases). CDR3 length: 15 residues. Germline V gene lookup returns CDR1 LNHNV and CDR2 YYDKDF (reference sequence). The V end was cut by 5 bases, the J end by 6 bases, with 14 bases between. CDR3 DNA sequence: TGTGCCACCAGCGACAATCCGGGACCTAATTCACCCCTCCACTTT. Translated: CATSDNPGPNSPLHF.

This clonotype was observed many times. This rearrangement joins TRBV24-1 to TRBJ2-1; D ambiguous. The CDR3 has 13 amino acids. The V and J ends lost 6 bases and 4 bases respectively, with 9 bases between them. The V gene's germline CDR1 is KGHDR and CDR2 SFDVKD. The CDR3 sequence: CATSLGRYNEQFF. The CDR3 bases are TGTGCCACCAGTCTCGGACGTTACAATGAGCAGTTCTTC.

Many counts were recorded for this clonotype. The chain combines TRBV7-2 with TRBJ2-7, with TRBD2 as a possible D gene (6 bases). This CDR3 comprises 15 residues. The V end was cut by 5 bases, the J end by 4 bases, with 18 bases between. Germline assignment: CDR1 SGHTA and CDR2 FQGNSA. The chain's CDR3 is CASSPRMASAYEQYF. CDR3 bases: TGTGCCAGCAGCCCCCGGATGGCTAGCGCGTACGAGCAGTACTTC.

This clonotype was found many times. The chain couples TRBV7-2 to TRBJ2-1; D uncertain. Germline values: CDR1 SGHTA, CDR2 FQGNSA. This CDR3 spans 15 amino acids. Trimming took 0 bases from V and 0 from J, leaving 6 bases between them. This CDR3 reads CASSLAPSSYNEQFF. For the CDR3, the DNA is TGTGCCAGCAGCTTAGCGCCGAGCTCCTACAATGAGCAGTTCTTC. The complete variable domain, with remaining parts taken from reference TRBV7-2 and TRBJ2-1, reads GAGVSQSPSNKVTEKGKDVELRCDPISGHTALYWYRQSLGQGLEFLIYFQGNSAPDKSGLPSDRFSAERTGGSVSTLTIQRTQQEDSAVYLCASSLAPSSYNEQFFGPGTRLTVL.

The genes are TRBV12-3 or TRBV12-4 and TRBJ2-6; 7 nucleotides match TRBD1. After removal of 5 bases from V and 0 bases from J, the junction contained 4 bases not matched to a gene. This CDR3 comprises 16 residues. The CDR3 sequence is CASSPWDSSGANVLTF. CDR3 in DNA: TGTGCCAGCAGTCCCTGGGACAGCTCTGGGGCCAACGTCCTGACTTTC.

V gene TRBV15 combines with J gene TRBJ1-4; weak D call: TRBD1 (6 bases). There are 15 residues in the CDR3. Per germline, CDR1 LNHNV and CDR2 YYDKDF (reference sequence). Trimming took off 1 base at V and 8 bases at J, with 14 bases between the two ends. The CDR3 DNA is TGTGCCACCAGCAGAGGTCGGGGGGCAGGGGAAAAACTGTTTTTT. This sequence encodes CATSRGRGAGEKLFF.

This clonotype was picked up many times. The genes are TRBV27 and TRBJ1-6; D unresolved. Deletions cut 2 bases from V and 3 bases from J, with 5 bases between. Germline V gene sequence: CDR1 MNHEY, CDR2 SMNVEV (reference sequence). This CDR3 spans 14 amino acids. The CDR3: CASSLAFYNSPLHF. As DNA, the CDR3 is TGTGCCAGCAGTTTAGCTTTCTATAATTCACCCCTCCACTTT.

This clonotype was detected ten times or more. This rearrangement joins TRBV5-8 to TRBJ2-4; maybe TRBD2 (6 bases). In germline, CDR1 is SGHTS, CDR2 YDEGEE. Trimming removed 1 base from V and 1 base from J, with 9 bases in between. The CDR3 totals 15 residues. CDR3 sequence: CASSLRGRAKNIQYF. CDR3 DNA: TGTGCCAGCAGCTTGAGAGGGAGGGCCAAAAACATTCAGTACTTC.

This clonotype was found many times. The V call is TRBV11-1, the J call TRBJ2-1; D is perhaps TRBD1 or TRBD2 (5 bases each). V gave up 9 bases and J gave up 0 bases, with 21 bases separating them. Germline V gene data show CDR1 as SGHAT and CDR2 as FQDESV (reference sequence). The CDR3 extends over 17 amino acids. CDR3 sequence reads: CASSGSGTGSSYNEQFF. CDR3 in DNA: TGTGCCAGTTCCGGGTCTGGGACGGGGAGCTCCTACAATGAGCAGTTCTTC.

This clonotype appeared many times. The chain uses TRBV5-1 and TRBJ1-2; D is perhaps TRBD1 (6 bases). This CDR3 comprises 12 residues. From germline, CDR1 is SGHRS and CDR2 YFSETQ. The germline V and J ends were trimmed by 0 bases and 8 bases, with 8 bases remaining between them. The CDR3 region has the DNA TGCGCCAGCAGCTTGGAAGACAGGGGCTACACCTTC. The encoded protein is CASSLEDRGYTF.

This clonotype was counted ten times or more. The chain joins TRBV12-3 or TRBV12-4 to TRBJ1-1; TRBD1 is a possible D gene (5 bases). V lost 3 bases and J lost 4, with 12 bases in between. CDR3 length equals 14 residues. The CDR3 protein is CASSFYKGITEAFF. In DNA form, the CDR3 reads TGTGCCAGCAGTTTTTACAAGGGGATCACTGAAGCTTTCTTT.

This clonotype has a count of ten or more. The rearrangement uses TRBV20-1 and TRBJ2-3, with 9 positions matching TRBD2. J was trimmed by 3 bases and V by 6 bases; bases with no gene match: 7. The CDR3 spans 14 residues. CDR1 and CDR2 (germline): DFQATT, SNEGSKA (reference sequence). CDR3 in amino acids: CSALIAGVTDTQYF. In DNA, the CDR3 is TGCAGTGCCCTTATAGCGGGAGTAACAGATACGCAGTATTTT.

This clonotype was observed many times. The V call is TRBV20-1, the J call TRBJ2-1, with 9 bases identical to TRBD2. Germline loops: CDR1 DFQATT, CDR2 SNEGSKA (reference sequence). The CDR3 runs to 14 residues. The V and J ends lost 4 bases and 7 bases, in that order; junction bases with no gene match: 8. CDR3 coding DNA: TGCAGTGCTAAGTCCGGGACTAGCTCTAATGAGCAGTTCTTC. This sequence encodes CSAKSGTSSNEQFF.

This chain connects TRBV2 to TRBJ1-2; 7 nucleotides match TRBD1. V was pared by 6 bases and J by 4 bases, with 8 bases of the junction left unmatched. This CDR3 is built from 14 residues. CDR1 is SNHLY and CDR2 is FYNNEI in the germline V gene. In nucleotides, the CDR3 is TGTGCCAGCAGCCCCGCCGGGACAGCCTATGGCTACACCTTC. This codes for CASSPAGTAYGYTF.

The V call is TRBV11-2, the J call TRBJ1-1; no firm D call. Trimming pared 6 bases from V and 0 bases from J, leaving 5 bases between. CDR1 and CDR2 (germline): SGHAT, FQNNGV. There are 12 residues in the CDR3. The CDR3 loop reads CASSTMNTEAFF. DNA for the CDR3: TGTGCCAGCAGTACGATGAACACTGAAGCTTTCTTT.

This chain connects TRBV7-2 to TRBJ2-3; D gene unclear. V gave up 5 bases and J gave up 4 bases, with 10 bases separating them. Germline V CDR1 and CDR2: SGHTA, FQGNSA. The CDR3 extends over 13 amino acids. The CDR3 DNA reads TGTGCCAGCAGCCCCAGGTTGGCAGATACGCAGTATTTT. It yields the protein CASSPRLADTQYF.

The chain combines TRBV19 with TRBJ2-7; 8 bases agree with TRBD2. CDR1 is LNHDA and CDR2 is SQIVND in the germline V gene (reference sequence). The trim removed 1 base at V and 3 bases at J, leaving 5 bases unmatched. The CDR3 is 15 residues long. DNA for the CDR3: TGTGCCAGTAGTATAGCGGCTAGCGGGCACTACGAGCAGTACTTC. Its translation is CASSIAASGHYEQYF.

This clonotype was observed at least ten times. The CDR3 sequence: CASSRSGEDTQYF. CDR3 sequence (DNA): TGTGCCAGCAGCCGTAGCGGGGAAGATACGCAGTATTTT. The chain links TRBV5-5 to TRBJ2-3; TRBD2 matches at 8 bases. Germline V lookup: CDR1 SGHKS, CDR2 YYEKEE (reference sequence). This CDR3 is built from 13 residues. Unmatched junction bases numbered 3, after V lost 4 bases and J lost 5 bases.

The chain uses TRBV28 and TRBJ2-2; a weak D match, TRBD1 (6 bases). The CDR3 length is 16 residues. V dropped 7 bases and J dropped 3 bases, with 18 bases sitting between them. Germline values: CDR1 MDHEN, CDR2 SYDVKM. This chain's CDR3 is CASTSLYRDDTGELFF. The CDR3 nucleotides read TGTGCCAGCACCTCTCTTTACAGGGATGACACCGGGGAGCTGTTTTTT.